The T cell receptor beta chain under discussion was sequenced for a study of blood T cell repertoires in COVID-19. Clones were sequenced by immunoSEQ multiplex PCR, and TCRdb holds only the in-frame ones, with some missing. The sample consists of 25,000 to 30,000 clones, 92% of them appearing once. V dropped 3 bases and J dropped 1; count of bases not matched to a gene: 2. This CDR3 has 14 residues. Germline CDR1 is SGHNT and CDR2 is YYREEE (reference sequence). Sequenced sample: peripheral blood. The receptor was derived from a man aged 50-60 years with active COVID-19. This chain links TRBV5-4 with TRBJ1-1, with 8 bases identical to TRBD1. CDR3 nucleotide sequence: TGTGCCAGCAGCTACGGACAGGGGAACACTGAAGCTTTCTTT. The encoded protein is CASSYGQGNTEAFF. Supplemented by reference TRBV5-4 and TRBJ1-1, the full variable domain reads ETGVTQSPTHLIKTRGQQVTLRCSSQSGHNTVSWYQQALGQGPQFIFQYYREEENGRGNFPPRFSGLQFPNYSSELNVNALELDDSALYLCASSYGQGNTEAFFGQGTRLTVV.